A selection of T cell receptor beta chains follows, all from one sample in a study of CD8+ T cells in alopecia areata. Only in-frame clones appear in the TCRdb table, and some are missing; sequencing was by immunoSEQ multiplex PCR. The sample holds 130,000 to 150,000 clones, approximately 51% seen once. The source was CD4+ T cells sorted from blood, collected at week 0. These receptors all come from a human donor with alopecia areata. The CDR3 runs from the conserved cysteine through the conserved F or W. D genes are given only for firm matches. Some rows mark clone size as missing; the rest say once, few, many or name a class of expanded clone.

d_gene	abundance	v_gene	j_gene	len	CDR3nt	CDR3aa
TRBD1	few	TRBV29-1	TRBJ2-7	12	TGCAGCGTTACAGGACAGGCTTACGAGCAGTACTTC	CSVTGQAYEQYF
NA	NA	TRBV5-4	TRBJ2-5	13	TGTGCCAGCAGCTTCCCGGGAGTTGAGACCCAGTACTTC	CASSFPGVETQYF
NA	few	TRBV29-1	TRBJ2-2	12	TGCAGCGTTGATGGGAACACCGGGGAGCTGTTTTTT	CSVDGNTGELFF
TRBD1	few	TRBV6-5	TRBJ2-7	15	TGTGCCAGCAGTTACTCAACGACAGGGGCCTACGAGCAGTACTTC	CASSYSTTGAYEQYF
TRBD2	once	TRBV5-1	TRBJ2-1	15	TGCGCCAGCAGCATACTAGCGGGGCTAGACAATGAGCAGTTCTTC	CASSILAGLDNEQFF
NA	NA	TRBV4-1	TRBJ1-5	14	TGCGCCAGCAGCCAAGTATTTAGCAATCAGCCCCAGCATTTT	CASSQVFSNQPQHF
NA	NA	TRBV7-9	TRBJ2-1	18	TGTGCCAGCAGCTTAGGGTTCGGAATCTCGGAGGGGTACAATGAGCAGTTCTTC	CASSLGFGISEGYNEQFF
NA	NA	TRBV7-3	TRBJ2-1	15	TGTGCCAGCAGCCCCCAGGCCCATCGGAACAATGAGCAGTTCTTC	CASSPQAHRNNEQFF
NA	NA	TRBV7-9	TRBJ1-2	13	TGTGCCAGCAGCTATCGCGGCGGAGAAGGCTACACCTTC	CASSYRGGEGYTF
NA	NA	TRBV29-1	TRBJ2-7	15	TGCAGCGTTGAAGATAGGCGGGGAAGGGGCTACGAGCAGTACTTC	CSVEDRRGRGYEQYF
TRBD1	NA	TRBV30	TRBJ2-5	15	TGTGCCTGGAGTTCCAGACAGGGGGCTGGTGAGACCCAGTACTTC	CAWSSRQGAGETQYF
TRBD1	few	TRBV5-1	TRBJ1-1	13	TGCGCCAGCAGCGAGGGGGCACGCACTGAAGCTTTCTTT	CASSEGARTEAFF
NA	once	TRBV11-2	TRBJ2-7	12	TGTGCCAGCAGCTTAGACGTTGGCGAGCAGTACTTC	CASSLDVGEQYF
TRBD1	NA	TRBV29-1	TRBJ2-4	14	TGCAGCGTTGTCGTCGTGGGACAGAGAAACATTCAGTACTTC	CSVVVVGQRNIQYF
NA	NA	TRBV2	TRBJ1-2	17	TGTGCCAGCAACCCCCTCCGTCGACAGTCGAGTTTTAATGGCTACACCTTC	CASNPLRRQSSFNGYTF
NA	few	TRBV29-1	TRBJ2-7	13	TGCAGCGTTGAGGACGGTTCCTCCTACGAGCAGTACTTC	CSVEDGSSYEQYF
TRBD2	few	TRBV5-4	TRBJ2-7	19	TGTGCCAGCAGCTCAGGGACTAGCGGCCTTTCGCCAATCCTCTACGAGCAGTACTTC	CASSSGTSGLSPILYEQYF
NA	few	TRBV29-1	TRBJ1-1	14	TGCAGCGTTGAGACGGACCTCTTGAACACTGAAGCTTTCTTT	CSVETDLLNTEAFF
NA	few	TRBV30	TRBJ2-3	11	TGTGCCTGGACCTCGGCTGATACGCAGTATTTT	CAWTSADTQYF
NA	NA	TRBV29-1	TRBJ2-3	14	TGCAGCGTTGTTGACGGGAGAGGGGTAGATACGCAGTATTTT	CSVVDGRGVDTQYF
NA	NA	TRBV14	TRBJ1-2	12	TGTGCCAGCAGCCAGCAGCGGGAAGGCTACACCTTC	CASSQQREGYTF
TRBD1	NA	TRBV30	TRBJ2-2	13	TGTGCCCGAGGGGGCGCGGGTGGCGGGGAGCTGTTTTTT	CARGGAGGGELFF
NA	few	TRBV9	TRBJ1-1	15	TGTGCCAGCACCACGACAGGCGTCATGAACACTGAAGCTTTCTTT	CASTTTGVMNTEAFF
NA	NA	TRBV29-1	TRBJ2-5	12	TGCAGCGTTGATGCGGGTGGGGAGACCCAGTACTTC	CSVDAGGETQYF
NA	NA	TRBV4-1	TRBJ1-5	17	TGCGCCAGCAGCCAAGATAAAGAGGGGGGGCTTGGGCAGCCCCAGCATTTT	CASSQDKEGGLGQPQHF
NA	NA	TRBV30	TRBJ1-3	13	TGTGCCTGGAGTGTAGCATCGAGAAACACCATATATTTT	CAWSVASRNTIYF
NA	NA	TRBV7-9	TRBJ2-7	14	TGTGCCAGCAGCGATCGTGGCAGGCCCATAGAGCAGTACTTC	CASSDRGRPIEQYF
NA	few	TRBV29-1	TRBJ1-5	13	TGCAGCGTTTCGAGGGACGGCAATCAGCCCCAGCATTTT	CSVSRDGNQPQHF
TRBD2	few	TRBV29-1	TRBJ2-4	12	TGCAGTGCCGGGACTAGCGAAAACATTCAGTACTTC	CSAGTSENIQYF
NA	NA	TRBV30	TRBJ2-1	14	TGTGCCTGGGTAGAGGACTCTTACACCAATGAGCAGTTCTTC	CAWVEDSYTNEQFF
TRBD1	NA	TRBV9	TRBJ2-7	14	TGTGCCAGCAGCCCGACAGGGAGAAGCGGCGAGCAGTACTTC	CASSPTGRSGEQYF
NA	NA	TRBV7-9	TRBJ2-6	14	TGTGCCAGCAGCTTACAGGCTGGGGCCAACGTCCTGACTTTC	CASSLQAGANVLTF
TRBD2	NA	TRBV7-2	TRBJ2-5	12	TGTGCAGTGGGCGGGAGTATGAAGACCCAGTACTTC	CAVGGSMKTQYF
NA	few	TRBV28	TRBJ1-1	14	TGTGCCAGCAGTTTCAGATACTGGAACACTGAAGCTTTCTTT	CASSFRYWNTEAFF
NA	NA	TRBV7-2	TRBJ2-7	13	TGTGCCAGCAGCCTAGTGCGCTACTACGAGCAGTACTTC	CASSLVRYYEQYF
TRBD1	NA	TRBV29-1	TRBJ1-2	13	TGCAGCGTTGAAAGGACAGGGGTCTATGGCTACACCTTC	CSVERTGVYGYTF
TRBD1	NA	TRBV29-1	TRBJ2-7	15	TGCAGCGTTGACCTTGATGCCGGGACAGCCTACGAGCAGTACTTC	CSVDLDAGTAYEQYF
TRBD2	NA	TRBV2	TRBJ2-6	16	TGTGCCAGCGGGAGGGCCTTCTCGAATGGGGCCAACGTCCTGACTTTC	CASGRAFSNGANVLTF
TRBD1	few	TRBV29-1	TRBJ1-4	12	TGCAGCGTTAGACAGGGCAATGAAAAACTGTTTTTT	CSVRQGNEKLFF
NA	few	TRBV30	TRBJ1-1	13	TGTGCCTGGAGTGTACAGGAGAACACTGAAGCTTTCTTT	CAWSVQENTEAFF
NA	few	TRBV5-1	TRBJ2-3	14	TGCGCCAGCAGCCGGGGACACGCCACAGATACGCAGTATTTT	CASSRGHATDTQYF
NA	NA	TRBV5-1	TRBJ2-5	13	TGCGCCAGCAGCGGAACTAGCCGACAGACCCAGTACTTC	CASSGTSRQTQYF
NA	NA	TRBV25-1	TRBJ1-2	14	TGTGCCAGCAGTACATCCGGTGGGGGTCCTGGGTACACCTTC	CASSTSGGGPGYTF
NA	NA	TRBV6-5	TRBJ1-5	14	TGTGCCACCAGTAGGGAAAATAGCAATCAGCCCCAGCATTTT	CATSRENSNQPQHF
NA	NA	TRBV4-1	TRBJ2-3	16	TGCGCCAGCAGCCAAGCCGGGACTCTTAGCACAGATACGCAGTATTTT	CASSQAGTLSTDTQYF
TRBD1	once	TRBV29-1	TRBJ2-6	16	TGCAGCGTTGAAGAACCCAGGGGGCCTGGGGCCAACGTCCTGACTTTC	CSVEEPRGPGANVLTF